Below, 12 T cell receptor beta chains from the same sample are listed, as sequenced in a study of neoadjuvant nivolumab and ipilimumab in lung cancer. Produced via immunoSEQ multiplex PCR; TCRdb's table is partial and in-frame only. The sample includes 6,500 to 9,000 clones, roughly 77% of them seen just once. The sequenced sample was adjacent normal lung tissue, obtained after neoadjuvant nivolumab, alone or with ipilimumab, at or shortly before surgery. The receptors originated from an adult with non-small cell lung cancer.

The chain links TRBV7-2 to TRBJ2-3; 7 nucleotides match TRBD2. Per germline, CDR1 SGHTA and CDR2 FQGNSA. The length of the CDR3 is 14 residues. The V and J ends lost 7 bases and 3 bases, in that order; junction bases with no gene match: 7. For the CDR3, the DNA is TGTGCCAGCACCCTGACTAGCTTAACAGATACGCAGTATTTT. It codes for CASTLTSLTDTQYF.

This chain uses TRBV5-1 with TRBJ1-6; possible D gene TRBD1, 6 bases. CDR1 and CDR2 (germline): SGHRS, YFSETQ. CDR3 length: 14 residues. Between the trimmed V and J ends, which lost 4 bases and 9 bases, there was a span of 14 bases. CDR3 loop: CASSPRDKRSPLHF. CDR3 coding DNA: TGCGCCAGCAGCCCGCGGGACAAGCGTTCACCCCTCCACTTT. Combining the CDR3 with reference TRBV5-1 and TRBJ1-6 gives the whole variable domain KAGVTQTPRYLIKTRGQQVTLSCSPISGHRSVSWYQQTPGQGLQFLFEYFSETQRNKGNFPGRFSGRQFSNSRSEMNVSTLELGDSALYLCASSPRDKRSPLHFGNGTRLTVT.

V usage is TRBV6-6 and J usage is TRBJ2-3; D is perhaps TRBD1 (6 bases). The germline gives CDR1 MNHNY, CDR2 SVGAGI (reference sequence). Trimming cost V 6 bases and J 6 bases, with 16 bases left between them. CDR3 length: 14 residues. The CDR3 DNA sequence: TGTGCCAGCAGGCCTACAGGGTTTTTGGATACGCAGTATTTT. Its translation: CASRPTGFLDTQYF.

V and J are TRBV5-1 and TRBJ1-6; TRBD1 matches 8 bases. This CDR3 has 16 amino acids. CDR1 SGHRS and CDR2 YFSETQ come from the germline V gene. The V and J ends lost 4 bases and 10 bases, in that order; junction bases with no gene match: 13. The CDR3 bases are TGCGCCAGCAGCGCCGGAACAGGACAGGGTGGCTCACCCCTCCACTTT. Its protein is CASSAGTGQGGSPLHF.

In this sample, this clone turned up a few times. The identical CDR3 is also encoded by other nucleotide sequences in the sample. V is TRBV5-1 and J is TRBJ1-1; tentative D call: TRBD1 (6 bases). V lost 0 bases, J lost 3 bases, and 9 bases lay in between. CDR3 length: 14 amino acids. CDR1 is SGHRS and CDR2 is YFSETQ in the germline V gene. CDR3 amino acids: CASSLGGGYTEAFF. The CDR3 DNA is TGCGCCAGCAGCTTGGGAGGGGGATACACTGAAGCTTTCTTT.

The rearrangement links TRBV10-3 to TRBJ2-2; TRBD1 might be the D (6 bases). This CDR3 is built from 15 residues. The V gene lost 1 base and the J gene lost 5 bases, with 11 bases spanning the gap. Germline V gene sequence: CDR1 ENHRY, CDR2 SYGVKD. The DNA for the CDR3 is TGTGCCATCAGTGAGTTGGACAGCGATACCGGGGAGCTGTTTTTT. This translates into CAISELDSDTGELFF.

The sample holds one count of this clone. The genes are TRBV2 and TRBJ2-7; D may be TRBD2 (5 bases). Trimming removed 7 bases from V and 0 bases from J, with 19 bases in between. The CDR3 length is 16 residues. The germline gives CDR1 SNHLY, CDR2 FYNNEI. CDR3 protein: CASIREGPVGSYEQYF. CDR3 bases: TGTGCCAGCATCAGAGAGGGCCCGGTGGGCTCCTACGAGCAGTACTTC. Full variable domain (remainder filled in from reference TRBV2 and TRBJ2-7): EPEVTQTPSHQVTQMGQEVILRCVPISNHLYFYWYRQILGQKVEFLVSFYNNEISEKSEIFDDQFSVERPDGSNFTLKIRSTKLEDSAMYFCASIREGPVGSYEQYFGPGTRLTVT.

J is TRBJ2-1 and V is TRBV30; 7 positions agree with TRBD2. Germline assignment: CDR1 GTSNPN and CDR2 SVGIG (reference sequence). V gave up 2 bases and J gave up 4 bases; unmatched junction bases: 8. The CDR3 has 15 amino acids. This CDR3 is CAWSRTGGLYNEQFF. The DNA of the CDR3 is TGTGCCTGGAGTAGGACGGGGGGACTTTACAATGAGCAGTTCTTC.

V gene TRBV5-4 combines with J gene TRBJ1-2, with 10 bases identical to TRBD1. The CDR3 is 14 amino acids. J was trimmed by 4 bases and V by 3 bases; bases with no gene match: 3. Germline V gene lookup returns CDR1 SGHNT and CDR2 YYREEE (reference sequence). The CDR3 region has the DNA TGTGCCAGCAGCTCGACAGGGGGCAGCTATGGCTACACCTTC. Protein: CASSSTGGSYGYTF.

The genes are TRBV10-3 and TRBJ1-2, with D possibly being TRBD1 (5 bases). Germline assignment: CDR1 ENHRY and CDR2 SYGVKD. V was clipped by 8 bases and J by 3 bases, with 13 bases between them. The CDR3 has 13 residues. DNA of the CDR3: TGTGCCATCGCAGGGCTCGAACACTATGGCTACACCTTC. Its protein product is CAIAGLEHYGYTF.

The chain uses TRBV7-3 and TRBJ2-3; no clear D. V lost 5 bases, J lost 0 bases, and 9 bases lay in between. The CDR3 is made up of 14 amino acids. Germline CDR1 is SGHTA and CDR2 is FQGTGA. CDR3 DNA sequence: TGTGCCAGCAGCCCCAGCCACAGCACAGATACGCAGTATTTT. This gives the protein CASSPSHSTDTQYF.

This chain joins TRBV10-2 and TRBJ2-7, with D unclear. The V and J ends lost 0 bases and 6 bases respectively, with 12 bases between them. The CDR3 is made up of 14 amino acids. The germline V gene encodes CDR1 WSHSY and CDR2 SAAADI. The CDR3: CASSESDNPGEQYF. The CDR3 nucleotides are TGCGCCAGCAGTGAGTCCGACAACCCTGGCGAGCAGTACTTC.